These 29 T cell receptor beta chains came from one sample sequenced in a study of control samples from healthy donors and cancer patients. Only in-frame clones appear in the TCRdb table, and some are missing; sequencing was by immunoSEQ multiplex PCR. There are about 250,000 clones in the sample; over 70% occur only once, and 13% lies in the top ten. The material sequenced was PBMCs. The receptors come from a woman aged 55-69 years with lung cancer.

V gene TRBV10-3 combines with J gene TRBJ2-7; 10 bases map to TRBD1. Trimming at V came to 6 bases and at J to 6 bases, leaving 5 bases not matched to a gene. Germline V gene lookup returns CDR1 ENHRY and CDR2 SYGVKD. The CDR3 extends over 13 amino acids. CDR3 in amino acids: CAISLTGGVEQYF. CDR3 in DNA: TGTGCCATCAGCCTGACAGGGGGCGTCGAGCAGTACTTC.

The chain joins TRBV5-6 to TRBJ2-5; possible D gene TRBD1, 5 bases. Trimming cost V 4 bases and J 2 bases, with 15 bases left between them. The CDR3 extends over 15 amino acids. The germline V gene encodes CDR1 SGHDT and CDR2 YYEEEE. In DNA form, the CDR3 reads TGTGCCAGCAGCCCGGACCCGGACAATCAAGAGACCCAGTACTTC. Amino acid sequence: CASSPDPDNQETQYF.

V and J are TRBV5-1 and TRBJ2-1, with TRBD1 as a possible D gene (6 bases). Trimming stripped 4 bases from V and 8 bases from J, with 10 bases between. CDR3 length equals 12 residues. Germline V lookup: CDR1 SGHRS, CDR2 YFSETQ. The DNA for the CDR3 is TGCGCCAGCAGCCTTCAGGGGTATGAGCAGTTCTTC. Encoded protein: CASSLQGYEQFF.

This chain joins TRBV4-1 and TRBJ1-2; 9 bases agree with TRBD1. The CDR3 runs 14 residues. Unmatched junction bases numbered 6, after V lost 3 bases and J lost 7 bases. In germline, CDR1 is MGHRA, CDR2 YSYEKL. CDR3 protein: CASSQEVTGGGYTF. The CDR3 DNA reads TGCGCCAGCAGCCAGGAAGTGACAGGGGGTGGCTACACCTTC.

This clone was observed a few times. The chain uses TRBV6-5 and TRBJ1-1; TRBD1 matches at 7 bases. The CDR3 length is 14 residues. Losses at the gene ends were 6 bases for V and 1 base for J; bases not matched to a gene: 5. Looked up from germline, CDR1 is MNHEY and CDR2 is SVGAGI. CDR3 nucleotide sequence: TGTGCCAGCAGCTTGACAGGGAGGAACACTGAAGCTTTCTTT. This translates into CASSLTGRNTEAFF.

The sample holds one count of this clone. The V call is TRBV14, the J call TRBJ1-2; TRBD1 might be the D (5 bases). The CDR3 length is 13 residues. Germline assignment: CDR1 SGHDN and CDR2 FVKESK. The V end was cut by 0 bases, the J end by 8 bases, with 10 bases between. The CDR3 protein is CASSQDRGSGYTF. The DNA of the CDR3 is TGTGCCAGCAGCCAAGATCGGGGCAGCGGCTACACCTTC.

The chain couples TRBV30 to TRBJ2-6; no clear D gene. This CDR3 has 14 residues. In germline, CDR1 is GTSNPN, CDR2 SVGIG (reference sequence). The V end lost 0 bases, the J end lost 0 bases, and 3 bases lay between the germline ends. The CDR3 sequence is CAWSVLSGANVLTF. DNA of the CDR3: TGTGCCTGGAGTGTACTCTCTGGGGCCAACGTCCTGACTTTC.

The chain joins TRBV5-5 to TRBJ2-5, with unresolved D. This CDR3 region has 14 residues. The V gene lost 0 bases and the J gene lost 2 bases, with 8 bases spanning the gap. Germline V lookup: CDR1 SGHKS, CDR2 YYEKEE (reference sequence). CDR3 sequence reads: CASSLATPQETQYF. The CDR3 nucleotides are TGTGCCAGCAGCTTGGCCACACCACAAGAGACCCAGTACTTC. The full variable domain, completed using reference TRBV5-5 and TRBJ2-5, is DAGVTQSPTHLIKTRGQQVTLRCSPISGHKSVSWYQQVLGQGPQFIFQYYEKEERGRGNFPDRFSARQFPNYSSELNVNALLLGDSALYLCASSLATPQETQYFGPGTRLLVL.

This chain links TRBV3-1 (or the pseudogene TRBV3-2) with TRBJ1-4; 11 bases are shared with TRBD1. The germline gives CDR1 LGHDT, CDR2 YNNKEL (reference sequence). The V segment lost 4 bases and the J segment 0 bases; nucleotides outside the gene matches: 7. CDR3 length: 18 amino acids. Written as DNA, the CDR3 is TGTGCCAGCAGCCCGGACAGGGGGCGATATGCAACTAATGAAAAACTGTTTTTT. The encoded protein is CASSPDRGRYATNEKLFF.

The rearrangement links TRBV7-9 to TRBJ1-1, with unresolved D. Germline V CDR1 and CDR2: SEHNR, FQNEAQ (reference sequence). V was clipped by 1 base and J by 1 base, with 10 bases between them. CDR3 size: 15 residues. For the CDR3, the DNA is TGTGCCAGCAGCTTAGTGTGGCCGAGGAACACTGAAGCTTTCTTT. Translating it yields CASSLVWPRNTEAFF.

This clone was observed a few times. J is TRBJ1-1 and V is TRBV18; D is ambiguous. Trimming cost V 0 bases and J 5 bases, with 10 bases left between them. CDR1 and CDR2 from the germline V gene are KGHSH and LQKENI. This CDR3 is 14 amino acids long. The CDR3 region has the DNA TGTGCCAGCTCACCACCCCTCCGTGGGACTGAAGCTTTCTTT. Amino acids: CASSPPLRGTEAFF.

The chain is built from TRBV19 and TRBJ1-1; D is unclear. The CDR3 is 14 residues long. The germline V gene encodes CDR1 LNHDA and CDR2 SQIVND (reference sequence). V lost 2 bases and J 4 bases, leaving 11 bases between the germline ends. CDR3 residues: CASSIWDSSTEAFF. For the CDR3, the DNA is TGTGCCAGTAGTATATGGGATTCGAGCACTGAAGCTTTCTTT.

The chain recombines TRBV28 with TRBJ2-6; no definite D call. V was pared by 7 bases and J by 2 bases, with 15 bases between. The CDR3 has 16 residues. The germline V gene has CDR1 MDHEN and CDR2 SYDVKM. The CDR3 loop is CASTTRGVTGANVLTF. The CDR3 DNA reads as TGTGCCAGCACAACTCGCGGCGTGACTGGGGCCAACGTCCTGACTTTC.

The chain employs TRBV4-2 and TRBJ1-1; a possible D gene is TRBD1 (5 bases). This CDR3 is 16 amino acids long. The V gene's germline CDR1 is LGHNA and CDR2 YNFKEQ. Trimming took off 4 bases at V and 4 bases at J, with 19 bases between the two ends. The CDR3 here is CASSRDSGRGFTEAFF. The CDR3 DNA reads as TGTGCCAGCAGCCGGGACTCAGGGAGGGGATTCACTGAAGCTTTCTTT.

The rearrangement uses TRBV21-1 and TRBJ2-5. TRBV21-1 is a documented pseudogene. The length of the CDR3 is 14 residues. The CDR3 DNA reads TGTGCCAGCAGCAAATTTGGGTCTGGGGAGACCCAGTACTTC. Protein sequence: CASSKFGSGETQYF.

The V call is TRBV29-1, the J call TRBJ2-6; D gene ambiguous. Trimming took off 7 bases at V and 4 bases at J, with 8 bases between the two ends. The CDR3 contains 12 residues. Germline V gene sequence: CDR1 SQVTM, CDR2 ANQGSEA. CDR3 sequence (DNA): TGCAGCGCCGAGACAGGGGCCAACGTCCTGACTTTC. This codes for CSAETGANVLTF.

CDR3 sequence: CASSLVKGGTEAFF. The CDR3 nucleotides read TGTGCCAGCAGCTTAGTAAAGGGTGGTACTGAAGCTTTCTTT. The V gene is TRBV11-2, the J gene TRBJ1-1; D gene ambiguous. Germline V lookup: CDR1 SGHAT, CDR2 FQNNGV. The CDR3 consists of 14 residues. The germline V and J ends were trimmed by 1 base and 5 bases, with 11 bases remaining between them.

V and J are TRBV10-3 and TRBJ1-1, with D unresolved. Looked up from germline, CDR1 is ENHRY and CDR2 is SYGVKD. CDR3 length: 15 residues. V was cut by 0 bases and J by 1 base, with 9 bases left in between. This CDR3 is CAISESLDENTEAFF. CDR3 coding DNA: TGTGCCATCAGTGAGTCTTTGGACGAGAACACTGAAGCTTTCTTT.

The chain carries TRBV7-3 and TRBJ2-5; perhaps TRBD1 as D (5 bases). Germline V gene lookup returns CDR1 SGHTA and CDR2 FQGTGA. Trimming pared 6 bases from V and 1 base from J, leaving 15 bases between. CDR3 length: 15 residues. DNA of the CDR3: TGTGCCAGCAGTATAGGGGCAGGGCCCCAAGAGACCCAGTACTTC. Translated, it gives CASSIGAGPQETQYF.

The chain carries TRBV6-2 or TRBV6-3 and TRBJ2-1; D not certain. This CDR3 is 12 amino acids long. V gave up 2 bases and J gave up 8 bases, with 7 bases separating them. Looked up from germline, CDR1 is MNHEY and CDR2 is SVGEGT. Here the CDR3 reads CASSYGSDEQFF. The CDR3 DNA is TGTGCCAGCAGTTACGGGTCGGATGAGCAGTTCTTC.

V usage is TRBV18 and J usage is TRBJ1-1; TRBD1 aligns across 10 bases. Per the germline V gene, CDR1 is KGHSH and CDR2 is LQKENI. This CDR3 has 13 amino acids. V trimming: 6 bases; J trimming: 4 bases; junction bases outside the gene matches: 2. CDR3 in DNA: TGTGCCAGCTCCCGGACAGGGGGCACTGAAGCTTTCTTT. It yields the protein CASSRTGGTEAFF.

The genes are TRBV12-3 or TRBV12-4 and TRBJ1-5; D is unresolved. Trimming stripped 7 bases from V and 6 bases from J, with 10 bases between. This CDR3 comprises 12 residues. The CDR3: CASTRDGQPQHF. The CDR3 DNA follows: TGTGCCAGCACCCGTGACGGTCAGCCCCAGCATTTT.

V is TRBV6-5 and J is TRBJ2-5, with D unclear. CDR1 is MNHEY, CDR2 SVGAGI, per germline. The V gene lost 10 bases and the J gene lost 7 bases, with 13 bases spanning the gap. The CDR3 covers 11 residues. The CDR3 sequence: CANQPLGTQYF. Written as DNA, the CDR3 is TGTGCCAACCAGCCCCTTGGGACCCAGTACTTC.

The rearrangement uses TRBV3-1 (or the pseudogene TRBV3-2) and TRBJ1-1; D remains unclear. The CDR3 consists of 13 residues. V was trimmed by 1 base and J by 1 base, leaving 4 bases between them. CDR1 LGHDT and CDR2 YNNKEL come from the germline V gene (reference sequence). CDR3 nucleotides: TGTGCCAGCAGCCAAGGGGAGAACACTGAAGCTTTCTTT. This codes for CASSQGENTEAFF.

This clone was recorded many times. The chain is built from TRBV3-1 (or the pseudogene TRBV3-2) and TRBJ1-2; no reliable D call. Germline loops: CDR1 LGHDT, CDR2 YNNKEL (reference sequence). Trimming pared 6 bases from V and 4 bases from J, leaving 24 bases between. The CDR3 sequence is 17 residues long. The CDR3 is CASSTASSGSLGYGYTF. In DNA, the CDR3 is TGTGCCAGCAGTACCGCGAGCTCCGGGTCTTTAGGCTATGGCTACACCTTC.

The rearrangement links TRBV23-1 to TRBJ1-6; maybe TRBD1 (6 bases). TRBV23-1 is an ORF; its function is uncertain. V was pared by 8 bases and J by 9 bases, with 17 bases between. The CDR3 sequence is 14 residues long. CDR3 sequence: CASQPTGMGSPLHF. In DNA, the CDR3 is TGCGCCAGCCAGCCCACAGGGATGGGTTCACCCCTCCACTTT.

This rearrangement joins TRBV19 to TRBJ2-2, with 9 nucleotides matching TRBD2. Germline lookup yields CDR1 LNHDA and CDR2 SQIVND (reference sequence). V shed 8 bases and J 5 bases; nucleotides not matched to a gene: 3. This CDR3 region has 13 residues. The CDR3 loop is CASSTSGTGELFF. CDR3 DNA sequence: TGTGCCAGTTCCACTAGCGGGACCGGGGAGCTGTTTTTT. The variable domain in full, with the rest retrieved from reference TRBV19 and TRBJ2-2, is DGGITQSPKYLFRKEGQNVTLSCEQNLNHDAMYWYRQDPGQGLRLIYYSQIVNDFQKGDIAEGYSVSREKKESFPLTVTSAQKNPTAFYLCASSTSGTGELFFGEGSRLTVL.

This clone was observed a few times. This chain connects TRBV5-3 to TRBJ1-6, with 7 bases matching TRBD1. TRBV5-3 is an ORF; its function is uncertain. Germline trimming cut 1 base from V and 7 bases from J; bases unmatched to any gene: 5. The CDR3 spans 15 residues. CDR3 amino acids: CARSLRGRENSPLHF. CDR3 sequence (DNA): TGTGCCAGAAGCTTGAGGGGGCGCGAGAATTCACCCCTCCACTTT.

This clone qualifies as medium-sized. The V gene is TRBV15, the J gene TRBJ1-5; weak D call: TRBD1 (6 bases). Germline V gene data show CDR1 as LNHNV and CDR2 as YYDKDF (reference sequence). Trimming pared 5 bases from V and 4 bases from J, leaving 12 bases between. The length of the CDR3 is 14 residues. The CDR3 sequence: CATSVRTANQPQHF. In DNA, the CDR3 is TGTGCCACCAGCGTAAGGACAGCGAATCAGCCCCAGCATTTT.